Below are 10 T cell receptor beta chains sequenced from a single sample in a study of T-cell reconstitution after alpha-beta-depleted transplantation in children. Unique molecular identifiers were used in preparing the TCRbeta library. A single record per CDR3 protein comes from TCRdb applying MiXCR to the PCR reads. The table includes hundreds of thousands of distinct CDR3 sequences, around a tenth detected once. Here the sequenced sample was peripheral blood, taken 180 days after TCRalphabeta/CD19-depleted stem cell transplant. Source of these receptors: a male patient between 2 and 15 years old who had a stem cell transplant for chronic granulomatous disease, so the T cells may come from the graft donor.

The rearrangement links TRBV7-6 to TRBJ2-1; no firm D call. From germline, CDR1 is SGHVS and CDR2 FNYEAQ. There are 17 residues in the CDR3. V was pared by 0 bases and J by 6 bases, with 18 bases between. Here the CDR3 reads CASSLALVGPLGNEQFF. CDR3 sequence (DNA): TGTGCCAGCAGCTTAGCGCTGGTAGGGCCACTCGGCAATGAGCAGTTCTTC.

This clonotype was seen at least ten times. The chain uses TRBV7-8 and TRBJ2-1; tentative D call: TRBD1 (6 bases). This CDR3 has 13 amino acids. Germline lookup yields CDR1 SGHVS and CDR2 FQNEAQ. V gave up 5 bases and J gave up 15 bases, with 20 bases separating them. The CDR3 nucleotides read TGTGCCAGCAGCCCCCCCTCTAGGGGGTATCTGTTCTTC. It encodes CASSPPSRGYLFF.

This clonotype has a count of ten or more. The chain employs TRBV7-9 and TRBJ2-3, with D perhaps matching TRBD1 (6 bases). The V end was cut by 2 bases, the J end by 4 bases, with 13 bases between. The germline V gene has CDR1 SEHNR and CDR2 FQNEAQ (reference sequence). The CDR3 is 15 residues long. The CDR3 DNA sequence: TGTGCCAGCAGCTTAAACAGGGTATCGGCAGATACGCAGTATTTT. Translated: CASSLNRVSADTQYF.

This clonotype was found many times. This rearrangement joins TRBV12-3 or TRBV12-4 to TRBJ2-2; 11 nucleotides align to TRBD2. This CDR3 spans 17 amino acids. Trimming cost V 3 bases and J 1 base; bases outside gene matches: 4. The CDR3 DNA reads as TGTGCCAGCAGTTTCCCCCTAGCGGGAGGGAACACCGGGGAGCTGTTTTTT. The encoded protein is CASSFPLAGGNTGELFF.

This clonotype has just a few counts. The chain is built from TRBV3-1 and TRBJ2-5; 13 bases align to TRBD2. The CDR3 spans 16 residues. J was trimmed by 4 bases and V by 3 bases; bases with no gene match: 5. CDR1 is LGHDT and CDR2 is YNNKEL in the germline V gene (reference sequence). In nucleotides, the CDR3 is TGTGCCAGCAGCCAGTGGACTAGCGGGAGCGGAGAGACCCAGTACTTC. It specifies CASSQWTSGSGETQYF.

As regards this clonotype: The junction departs from the called germline gene at one end, perhaps through a read error. The chain has TRBV4-1 and TRBJ2-1; D gene unclear. This CDR3 is built from 14 residues. The germline V gene encodes CDR1 MGHRA and CDR2 YSYEKL. Written as DNA, the CDR3 is TGTGCCATCAGCCCCGGGCTAGTCGTCAATGAGCAGTTCTTC. Translation gives CAISPGLVVNEQFF.

This clonotype was seen ten or more times. The rearrangement uses TRBV29-1 and TRBJ2-7; 10 nucleotides agree with TRBD1. Looked up from germline, CDR1 is SQVTM and CDR2 is ANQGSEA. V was pared by 7 bases and J by 7 bases, with 10 bases of the junction left unmatched. The CDR3 spans 13 residues. The CDR3 loop is CSARRDRGNEQYF. CDR3 nucleotide sequence: TGCAGCGCCCGGCGGGACAGGGGAAATGAGCAGTACTTC.

Of note for this clonotype: A much larger clone differs by one base, so this may be a read error. The chain links TRBV12-3 or TRBV12-4 to TRBJ1-1, with 11 bases that match TRBD1. J lost 6 bases, V lost 5 bases, and 8 bases had no gene match. This CDR3 spans 15 amino acids. Here the CDR3 DNA reads TGTGCCAGCAGTCCGGGACAGGGGGTGCCGGCTGAAGCTTTCTTT. Translating gives CASSPGQGVPAEAFF.

This clonotype was recorded many times. The chain joins TRBV3-1 to TRBJ2-5; 9 bases are shared with TRBD2. The CDR3 loop spans 16 amino acids. J lost 1 base, V lost 4 bases, and 7 bases had no gene match. Germline CDR1 and CDR2: LGHDT and YNNKEL (reference sequence). The CDR3 DNA reads TGTGCCAGCAGCCCCTCACTAGCGGGCTTCCAAGAGACCCAGTACTTC. As protein: CASSPSLAGFQETQYF.

This clonotype was picked up many times. J is TRBJ2-2 and V is TRBV6-1; D remains ambiguous. The germline V gene has CDR1 MNHNS and CDR2 SASEGT. Trimming removed 4 bases from V and 6 bases from J, with 6 bases in between. The CDR3 extends over 12 amino acids. Here the CDR3 reads CASSVSAGELFF. The CDR3 nucleotides read TGTGCCAGCAGTGTTTCAGCCGGGGAGCTGTTTTTT.